This TCR beta chain was recovered during a study of technical replicates of blood from a handful of donors. Using immunoSEQ multiplex PCR, the repertoire was profiled, and TCRdb retains in-frame clones only, with some absent. The sample comprises roughly 60,000 clones, approximately 89% of which are singletons, and more than 4.5% rests with the top ten. This CDR3 comprises 16 residues. Trimming took 0 bases from V and 11 from J, leaving 23 bases between them. From germline, CDR1 is SGHNT and CDR2 YYREEE (reference sequence). This TCR was recovered from a human donor in good health. Some clones in this sample may be carry-over from other donors' samples. This chain uses TRBV5-4 with TRBJ1-2, with a possible D match to TRBD1 (6 bases). The sequencing input was PBMCs. DNA for the CDR3: TGTGCCAGCAGCTTGGCCTTGGGGGCAAACATGGCGAGGTACACCTTC. This gives the protein CASSLALGANMARYTF.